This T cell receptor beta chain was observed in a study of blood T cell repertoires in COVID-19. For the study at large: Both acute and convalescent COVID-19 samples were obtained from the United States, Italy and Spain. T cells, B-cell-depleted T cells, or PBMCs provided the cDNA or gDNA that served as material.

Source study methods: Amplification of reference gene primers was used by the study to estimate nucleated cell counts. Using immunoSEQ multiplex PCR, the repertoire was profiled, and TCRdb retains in-frame clones only, with some absent. V, J and clone size were drawn from that table, and D and trimming were deduced from the DNA. The sample lists roughly 140,000 clones; around 86% were seen once. The CDR3 extends over 15 amino acids. Germline CDR1 MNHEY, CDR2 SVGAGI. V lost 3 bases, J lost 6 bases, and 9 bases stayed unmatched. The material sequenced was peripheral blood. This chain links TRBV6-5 with TRBJ2-7, with 9 positions matching TRBD2. The source is a human donor in a cohort sampled during active COVID-19. The CDR3 protein is CASSYSGTSSVEQYF. CDR3 DNA: TGTGCCAGCAGTTATTCGGGGACTAGCAGTGTCGAGCAGTACTTC.